This T cell receptor beta chain derives from a study of early T cells in non-severe SARS-CoV-2 infection. Background on the study: Unsorted whole-blood RNA was sequenced in bulk, leaving chains unpaired.

The CDR3 is 15 residues long. Germline CDR1 and CDR2: SGHTA and FQGNSA. V dropped 5 bases and J dropped 2; count of bases not matched to a gene: 3. In the library, individual cDNA molecules carried attached unique molecular identifiers. TCRdb re-analysed the 5' RACE reads in MiXCR, keeping a single row per CDR3 protein. Of 55,000 to 75,000 distinct CDR3 sequences in the sample, 9% to 10% were seen once. A note on this clonotype: Its antigen remains unidentified.

Study-level results: VDJdb matches were skewed toward anti-spike CD8 T cell responses.

The sequence came from an adult who was a healthcare worker with PCR-confirmed SARS-CoV-2 infection or an uninfected control (not recorded which). The source was whole blood, collected at baseline. V and J are TRBV7-2 and TRBJ2-7; 13 positions match TRBD2. The CDR3 DNA sequence: TGTGCCAGCAGCCTGGGACTAGCGGGACCCTACGAGCAGTACTTC. Residues: CASSLGLAGPYEQYF.